This TCR beta chain was documented in a study of response to subunit inactivated influenza vaccine. This clonotype has more than one count but fewer than ten. Its antigen remains unknown. Notes on the study in general: Authors suggested seasonal influenza vaccinations each recruit few new T cells.

This CDR3 has 13 amino acids. V was shortened by 4 bases and J by 6 bases, with 13 bases between the two germline ends. Germline V gives CDR1 MNHEY, CDR2 SMNVEV (reference sequence). Each CDR3 protein gets one entry after TCRdb re-called the RT-PCR reads with MiXCR. The sample records approximately 520,000 distinct CDR3 sequences, 16% being singletons. This clonotype originated in a man aged 50-75 years who received an inactivated influenza vaccine. This chain joins TRBV27 and TRBJ2-7; D is unclear. The sample here was CD4+ T cells sorted from PBMCs, taken roughly 24 months after vaccination. The CDR3 nucleotides are TGTGCCAGCAGTTGGAGTAGGACGGGCGAGCAGTACTTC. It specifies CASSWSRTGEQYF.